The next 4 T cell receptor beta chains were all read from a single sample in a study of breast tumors, draining lymph nodes, adjacent tissues. One entry per CDR3 protein results from TCRdb running MiXCR on the multiplex PCR reads. The table lists about 270,000 distinct CDR3 sequences, around 31% of them singletons. The lymph nodes were axillary draining lymph nodes from breast cancer patients. Source material: axillary lymph node tissue. These receptors were collected from a female donor with breast cancer. Some clones in this sample may be carry-over from other donors' samples.

This clonotype showed up many times. The V gene is TRBV12-3 or TRBV12-4, the J gene TRBJ2-7; 9 nucleotides match TRBD2. The CDR3 contains 16 residues. With 2 bases clipped from V and 4 bases from J, the junction kept 9 bases outside the gene matches. The CDR3 nucleotides are TGTGCCAGCAGTTTATCCTCCGCGGGAGGGCCGTACGAGCAGTACTTC. This translates into CASSLSSAGGPYEQYF.

This clonotype was seen many times. This chain connects TRBV5-5 to TRBJ2-1; tentative D call: TRBD2 (6 bases). The CDR3 is 14 residues long. The germline V gene has CDR1 SGHKS and CDR2 YYEKEE (reference sequence). Trimming pared 4 bases from V and 8 bases from J, leaving 16 bases between. The CDR3 sequence is CASSTSSVHDEQFF. CDR3 bases: TGTGCCAGCAGCACTTCTAGCGTCCACGATGAGCAGTTCTTC.

Regarding this clonotype: This may be a read error: a much more frequent sequence differs by one nucleotide. The chain recombines TRBV20-1 with TRBJ2-5; TRBD2 matches 14 bases. This CDR3 is built from 16 residues. Germline assignment: CDR1 DFQATT and CDR2 SNEGSKA (reference sequence). With 0 bases clipped from V and 6 bases from J, the junction kept 6 bases outside the gene matches. The CDR3 sequence is CSARDFGTSGGQTQYF. The CDR3 region has the DNA TGCAGTGCTAGAGATTTCGGGACTAGCGGGGGTCAGACCCAGTACTTC.

The sample holds one count of this clonotype. It may be a read error: a sequence one base away is much more abundant. The rearrangement joins TRBV7-9 to TRBJ2-1, with unresolved D. The CDR3 runs to 15 residues. Germline assignment: CDR1 SEHNR and CDR2 FQNEAQ (reference sequence). CDR3 coding DNA: TGTGCCAGCAGCCCAAGGGTAGGCTCCTACAATGGGCAGTTCTTC. This codes for CASSPRVGSYNGQFF. The whole variable domain, filled in from reference TRBV7-9 and TRBJ2-1, reads DTGVSQNPRHKITKRGQNVTFRCDPISEHNRLYWYRQTLGQGPEFLTYFQNEAQLEKSRLLSDRFSAERPKGSFSTLEIQRTEQGDSAMYLCASSPRVGSYNGQFFGPGTRLTVL.